The clone carrying this TCR beta chain was observed a handful of times. Its antigen remains unknown. The data originate from a study of beta chain features in type 1 diabetes. Study overall: Sorted cells, some 110,000,000 in number, were examined across all samples. Study results and limitations: The influence of HLA type on TCRB rearrangement stayed undetermined. VDJ junctions sequenced from type 1 diabetes patients showed fewer insertions and more deletions. Among all four CD4+ subsets, Type 1 diabetes patients had TCRB CDR3s that were moderately but significantly shorter. The similarity of naive, central memory and Treg TCRB repertoires appeared greater among patients than among healthy donors.

Reverse transcribing all isolated RNA meant expressed TCRB transcripts were sequenced. Generated by immunoSEQ multiplex PCR, the TCRdb table keeps only in-frame clones and is missing some. The sample contains hundreds of thousands of clones, roughly 13% of which appear only once. V gave up 7 bases and J gave up 7 bases; unmatched junction bases: 14. CDR3 length: 17 amino acids. CDR1 and CDR2 (germline): MDHEN, SYDVKM. Sequencing was performed on naive CD4+ T cells from blood. The chain employs TRBV28 and TRBJ1-6, with 9 bases matching TRBD1. This receptor was identified in a man younger than 35 with type 1 diabetes. CDR3 loop: CASTKQGTGMVNSPLHF. For the CDR3, the DNA is TGTGCCAGCACCAAACAGGGGACAGGGATGGTGAATTCACCCCTCCACTTT.